This T cell receptor beta chain was documented in a study of T cell responses to AZD1222 COVID-19 vaccine. Findings and caveats of the study: Clonal diversity may have been underestimated, and the donors were mostly white British, with more females than males.

The germline V gene encodes CDR1 SEHNR and CDR2 FQNEAQ (reference sequence). This CDR3 contains 16 residues. Trimming took 5 bases from V and 5 from J; bases not matched to a gene: 15. Using immunoSEQ multiplex PCR, the repertoire was profiled, and TCRdb retains in-frame clones only, with some absent. Found here are fewer than 150,000 clones, 85% to 90% of them singletons; the top ten hold around 4%. In the case of this clone: The antigen remains undetermined.

The chain links TRBV7-9 to TRBJ2-7; 7 bases line up with TRBD1. The receptor's source is an adult who received the AZD1222 COVID-19 vaccine. Source: peripheral blood, taken 28 days after the second AZD1222 dose. CDR3 protein: CASSLNRGYLADEQYF. CDR3 coding DNA: TGTGCCAGCAGCCTGAACAGGGGTTATCTTGCCGACGAGCAGTACTTC.